The sequence of this T cell receptor beta chain was determined in a study of shared clonotypes between healthy human individuals (dated by TCRdb to the early 2020s). In the study overall: Three men and two women, aged 18 to 49 years, made up the cohort. Per donor, three plates each were used for CD4 naive and CD4 memory, two for CD8 naive, and one for CD8 memory. To estimate repertoire size and how much clonotype sharing occurs between individuals, the study deeply sequenced the blood TCR repertoires of five healthy adults. Different laboratories and diverse techniques were used to prepare libraries and sequence TCR repertoires, to increase sequencing depth and limit assay-specific biases. Per donor, leukapheresis produced somewhere between about 0.8 and 9.5 billion PBMCs.

Donors were healthy HIV-negative adults with no recently reported acute infections or vaccinations. Every donor was a Caucasian adult residing in Nashville, Tennessee, USA. Magnetic negative selection was used to enrich CD4+ T cells, after which naive cells were positively selected on CD45RA and the negative fraction became the memory subset. Blood was obtained by leukapheresis, after which PBMCs were separated by Ficoll-Histopaque density gradient centrifugation and cryopreserved in liquid nitrogen vapor phase. Analytical flow cytometry was used to check the purity and quantity of every magnetically sorted T cell population. Genomic DNA was isolated from each sorted fraction and quantified by UV absorbance on a Nanodrop 2000c. Points the paper makes about the study in general: Only blood was sampled, and tissue TCR repertoires likely differ from those in blood. Across a few donors, 5% to 6% of naive CD4, over 3% of naive CD8, about 2% of memory CD4, and about 0.44% of memory CD8 clonotypes were shared. Naive subsets generally had larger estimated clonotype richness than memory subsets did. Pairwise subsampling indicated that sequencing depth was expected to affect the degree of clonotype sharing among donors. Rarefaction of sorted-subset datasets indicated incomplete sequencing despite the large sequencing depth. The small number of donors limited the genetic and exposure-history diversity represented. Higher generation probabilities were observed for clonotypes shared by all four sorted-subset donors than for non-shared clonotypes.

Using the deep immunoSEQ assay, multiplex PCR amplified TCR CDR3 regions from genomic DNA. Genomic DNA extracted from each cell subset was distributed evenly over all wells of several immunoSEQ 96-well plates, and each plate served as one replicate. For sorted subsets, around 200 ng genomic DNA, equal to 25,000 to 35,000 T cell genomes, was loaded into each replicate PCR. The purified libraries were quantified using a Qubit 3.0 fluorometer, sized with a Bioanalyzer 2100, and then quantified again using the KAPA Library Quantification kit. A separate single-read 150-cycle Illumina NextSeq 550 flow cell was used to sequence each immunoSEQ 96-well plate. For the original study's pipeline: Because the immunoSEQ output held only junctional sequences and lacked quality scores, the filtering could not match the filtering applied to full-length reads. To assign V/J genes and CDR3, sequences were annotated against IMGT germline references using PyIR, a Python wrapper for IgBLAST v1.9. Reads with weak V/J assignments (E-value above 1e-6), missing CDR3, stop codons, out-of-frame junctions, or ambiguous translated residues were removed. V3J clonotypes were defined by identical inferred V gene, J gene, and CDR3 amino acid sequence. Percentage overlap between repertoires was computed as shared unique clonotypes divided by the size of the smaller repertoire. Richness of each repertoire was evaluated using RTK rarefaction, the Chao1 estimator, and Recon v2.1 estimates of unobserved clonotypes. OLGA was used to compute generation probabilities for all TCRbeta clonotypes that the gDNA method yielded from a few donors. The source is immuneACCESS, and TCRdb retained only in-frame sequences with V and J called. Part of the clones is not carried over; for the studies checked, unresolved V genes explain less than half of this, and the remainder is unexplained. D and trimming come from the DNA, and the V and J calls and clone size come from that table. A total of about 2.4 million clones appear in this sample, approximately 93% of them only once. More than 0.35% of the sample is held by the ten biggest clonotypes.

The CDR3 spans 20 residues, from the cysteine through the phenylalanine. Just the 60-base CDR3 DNA is kept, in frame starting at base 1. V is cut back by 4 bases and J by 0 bases, with 16 bases in the junction unmatched. Per the germline V gene, SGHRS is the CDR1 and YFSETQ is the CDR2. Worth noting for this clone: The clone's antigen remains unknown. It has no much larger one-base neighbor in the sample; base qualities were not kept.

The sample consisted of naive CD4+ T cells from PBMCs. Per the publication, the cell subset or site label means: CD45RA+ positively selected. The clonotype originates from a man aged 18 to 29 in good health. Some clones in this sample may be carry-over from other donors' samples. The rearrangement combines TRBV5-1 with TRBJ2-1, and TRBD2 aligns with 10 junction nucleotides. The CDR3 reads CASSHLLKSGRARSYNEQFF. The DNA sequence follows: TGCGCCAGCAGCCACCTACTTAAGAGCGGGAGGGCCCGCTCCTACAATGAGCAGTTCTTC. With the portions outside the CDR3 filled from the reference TRBV5-1 and TRBJ2-1 genes, the complete variable region becomes KAGVTQTPRYLIKTRGQQVTLSCSPISGHRSVSWYQQTPGQGLQFLFEYFSETQRNKGNFPGRFSGRQFSNSRSEMNVSTLELGDSALYLCASSHLLKSGRARSYNEQFFGPGTRLTVL.